This T cell receptor (beta chain) was identified in a study of beta chain features in type 1 diabetes. Points from the study as a whole: Moderately but significantly shorter TCRB CDR3s were found in Type 1 diabetes patients in all four CD4+ subsets.

The investigators reverse transcribed all of the isolated RNA, so they sequenced expressed TCRB transcripts. Data came from immunoSEQ multiplex PCR; TCRdb stores just in-frame clones and leaves some out. In the table there are roughly 730,000 clones, around 15% of which are singletons. This clone was seen a handful of times. What it recognizes is unknown. V lost 1 base and J 0 bases, leaving 16 bases between the germline ends. CDR3 length: 18 amino acids. From germline, CDR1 is MGHRA and CDR2 YSYEKL. The origin of this receptor is a man aged 18 to 30 with type 1 diabetes. The chain has TRBV4-1 and TRBJ2-1; TRBD1 might be the D (6 bases). Sequenced: naive CD4+ T cells from blood. CDR3 loop: CASSQGTAFAISYNEQFF. In nucleotides, the CDR3 is TGCGCCAGCAGCCAAGGGACAGCTTTTGCAATCTCCTACAATGAGCAGTTCTTC.